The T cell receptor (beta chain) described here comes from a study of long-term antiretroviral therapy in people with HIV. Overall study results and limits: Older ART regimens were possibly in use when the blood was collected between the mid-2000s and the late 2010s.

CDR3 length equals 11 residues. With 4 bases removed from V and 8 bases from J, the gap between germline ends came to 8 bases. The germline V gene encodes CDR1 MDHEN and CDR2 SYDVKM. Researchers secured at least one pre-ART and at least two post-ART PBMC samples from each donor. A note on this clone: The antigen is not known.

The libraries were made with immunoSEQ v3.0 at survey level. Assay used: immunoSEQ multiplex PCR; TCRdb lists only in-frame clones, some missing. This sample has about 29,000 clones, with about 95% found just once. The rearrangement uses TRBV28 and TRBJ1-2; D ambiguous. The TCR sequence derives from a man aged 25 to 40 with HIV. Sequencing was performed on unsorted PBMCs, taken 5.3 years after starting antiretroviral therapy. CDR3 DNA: TGTGCCAGCAGTTCCCCGCGGGGCTACACCTTC. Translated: CASSSPRGYTF.